Listed here are 16 T cell receptor beta chains from one sample, sequenced in a study of T cell responses to AZD1222 COVID-19 vaccine. Sequencing used immunoSEQ multiplex PCR; TCRdb keeps in-frame clones, though not all of them. This table holds about 120,000 clones, 85% to 90% found once. Specimen: peripheral blood, collected on day 0 of AZD1222 vaccination. All receptors come from an adult in good health.

This rearrangement joins TRBV28 to TRBJ1-2, with D tentatively TRBD1 (6 bases). Germline values: CDR1 MDHEN, CDR2 SYDVKM. CDR3 length equals 15 residues. V was trimmed by 6 bases and J by 4 bases, leaving 18 bases between them. The chain's CDR3 is CASSTGGGWGYGYTF. Written as DNA, the CDR3 is TGTGCCAGCAGCACCGGGGGCGGCTGGGGCTATGGCTACACCTTC.

The chain combines TRBV7-9 with TRBJ2-7; D tentatively fits TRBD1 or TRBD2 (5 bases each). The CDR3 has 14 amino acids. Germline loops: CDR1 SEHNR, CDR2 FQNEAQ (reference sequence). V gave up 3 bases and J gave up 7 bases, with 16 bases separating them. The CDR3 nucleotides are TGTGCCAGCAGCTTCGACATGGACACGGGGGAGCAGTACTTC. Protein product: CASSFDMDTGEQYF.

V and J are TRBV19 and TRBJ1-2; D gene uncertain. V was shortened by 3 bases and J by 5 bases, with 13 bases between the two germline ends. Germline V gives CDR1 LNHDA, CDR2 SQIVND (reference sequence). This CDR3 comprises 14 residues. The CDR3 loop reads CASSIRRAEYGYTF. CDR3 nucleotides: TGTGCCAGTAGTATTCGCCGGGCAGAGTATGGCTACACCTTC.

The chain carries TRBV7-9 and TRBJ1-4; D is unclear. Germline CDR1 is SEHNR and CDR2 is FQNEAQ (reference sequence). V shed 2 bases and J shed 0 bases, with 4 bases lying between them. The CDR3 sequence is 14 residues long. In DNA form, the CDR3 reads TGTGCCAGCAGCTTAATTACAACTAATGAAAAACTGTTTTTT. It codes for CASSLITTNEKLFF.

V is TRBV3-1 (or the pseudogene TRBV3-2) and J is TRBJ2-3; no reliable D call. In germline, CDR1 is LGHDT, CDR2 YNNKEL (reference sequence). V was clipped by 1 base and J by 6 bases, with 5 bases between them. CDR3 size: 12 residues. CDR3 residues: CASSQVVDTQYF. The CDR3 nucleotides are TGTGCCAGCAGCCAAGTAGTGGATACGCAGTATTTT.

J is TRBJ2-7 and V is TRBV30; perhaps D is TRBD1 or TRBD2 (6 bases each). With 1 base removed from V and 0 bases from J, the gap between germline ends came to 10 bases. Germline V gives CDR1 GTSNPN, CDR2 SVGIG (reference sequence). The CDR3 is 14 amino acids. CDR3 loop: CAWSEGGSSYEQYF. For the CDR3, the DNA is TGTGCCTGGAGTGAGGGGGGAAGCTCCTACGAGCAGTACTTC.

This sequence joins TRBV30 and TRBJ2-5; D perhaps matches TRBD1 (5 bases). This CDR3 is built from 12 residues. Trimming cost V 2 bases and J 8 bases, with 12 bases left between them. Germline V gives CDR1 GTSNPN, CDR2 SVGIG (reference sequence). In DNA, the CDR3 is TGTGCCTGGAGTCCTCAAGGGGAAACCCAGTACTTC. Amino acid sequence: CAWSPQGETQYF.

The V call is TRBV3-1 (or the pseudogene TRBV3-2), the J call TRBJ2-1; the D is unclear. Germline V gene lookup returns CDR1 LGHDT and CDR2 YNNKEL (reference sequence). The CDR3 consists of 11 residues. Trimming cost V 2 bases and J 8 bases, with 4 bases left between them. The CDR3 DNA is TGTGCCAGCAGCCAATATCATGAGCAGTTCTTC. Translation: CASSQYHEQFF.

This clone was seen a few times. The rearrangement uses TRBV5-1 and TRBJ2-3, with TRBD2 identical over 7 bases. Germline CDR1 reads SGHRS; CDR2 reads YFSETQ. V lost 1 base and J lost 8; bases outside the gene matches: 16. CDR3 size: 17 residues. The chain's CDR3 is CASSLSGPGGSVPTQYF. In nucleotides, the CDR3 is TGCGCCAGCAGCTTGTCAGGCCCCGGCGGGAGTGTTCCTACGCAGTATTTT.

The chain uses TRBV27 and TRBJ1-5; D gene unclear. Germline CDR1 and CDR2: MNHEY and SMNVEV (reference sequence). With 2 bases removed from V and 3 bases from J, the gap between germline ends came to 2 bases. The CDR3 totals 12 residues. The CDR3 region has the DNA TGTGCCAGCAGTTTAATCAATCAGCCCCAGCATTTT. This sequence encodes CASSLINQPQHF.

This clone was detected once. The rearrangement uses TRBV30 and TRBJ2-7; maybe TRBD2 (5 bases). The V gene lost 5 bases and the J gene lost 2 bases, with 10 bases spanning the gap. Germline assignment: CDR1 GTSNPN and CDR2 SVGIG (reference sequence). CDR3 length equals 12 residues. The chain's CDR3 is CAWGGSAYEQYF. The DNA for the CDR3 is TGTGCCTGGGGCGGGTCGGCCTACGAGCAGTACTTC.

The chain carries TRBV28 and TRBJ1-2, with 7 bases matching TRBD1. The V and J ends lost 4 bases and 1 base, in that order; junction bases with no gene match: 6. The germline CDR1 and CDR2 sequences are MDHEN and SYDVKM. The CDR3 runs 15 residues. CDR3 in amino acids: CASSSGQEGNYGYTF. CDR3 sequence (DNA): TGTGCCAGCAGTTCTGGACAGGAGGGTAACTATGGCTACACCTTC.

V is TRBV7-3 and J is TRBJ1-5, with D tentatively TRBD1 (5 bases). Germline values: CDR1 SGHTA, CDR2 FQGTGA. This CDR3 is built from 13 residues. The V end was cut by 2 bases, the J end by 7 bases, with 9 bases between. CDR3 residues: CASSLQGGQPQHF. Here the CDR3 DNA reads TGTGCCAGCAGCTTACAGGGCGGGCAGCCCCAGCATTTT.

This clone appeared once. J is TRBJ2-2 and V is TRBV7-2; D gene ambiguous. CDR1 SGHTA and CDR2 FQGNSA come from the germline V gene. The CDR3 is 18 amino acids. Trimming pared 0 bases from V and 1 base from J, leaving 15 bases between. CDR3 nucleotides: TGTGCCAGCAGCTTAGCCCAGGTCTCTTCGGGGAACACCGGGGAGCTGTTTTTT. Translated, it gives CASSLAQVSSGNTGELFF.

The chain uses TRBV4-1 and TRBJ2-3, with D unresolved. The CDR3 is 15 residues long. Germline loops: CDR1 MGHRA, CDR2 YSYEKL. Trimming shortened V by 5 bases and J by 7 bases, and 19 bases separated the two germline ends. The CDR3 region has the DNA TGCGCCAGCAGCTCCCCCGACATCCGATTTCATACGCAGTATTTT. Its translation is CASSSPDIRFHTQYF.

V gene TRBV3-1 (or the pseudogene TRBV3-2) combines with J gene TRBJ1-2; 7 bases map to TRBD1. The junction had 6 bases not matched to a gene; V was cut back by 4 bases and J by 4 bases. The CDR3 has 14 amino acids. Per germline, CDR1 LGHDT and CDR2 YNNKEL (reference sequence). The CDR3 protein is CASSPRQGLYGYTF. The CDR3 nucleotides read TGTGCCAGCAGCCCGCGACAGGGTCTCTATGGCTACACCTTC.